This T cell receptor beta chain is drawn from a study of T cells in Graves' hyperthyroidism and ophthalmopathy. Study background: Blood was drawn when the patient was first diagnosed and still untreated.

Researchers amplified the TCR beta CDR3 regions from RNA transcripts. During a first-round RT-PCR of the TCR CDR3, the HTBI primer set was used. TCRdb passed the multiplex PCR reads through MiXCR, listing each CDR3 protein once. The sample consists of about 400,000 distinct CDR3 sequences, 12% to 15% of them appearing once. The CDR3 is made up of 19 amino acids. V lost 0 bases to trimming and J lost 0 bases; unmatched junction nucleotides: 9. CDR1 is MNHEY, CDR2 SVGAGI, per germline. The chain employs TRBV6-5 and TRBJ2-3; 10 bases are a match to TRBD2. The origin of this receptor is an older woman with Graves' ophthalmopathy. Sequenced: blood. CDR3: CASSYSISTSGTSTDTQYF. The CDR3 DNA sequence: TGTGCCAGCAGTTACTCGATTTCTACTAGCGGGACGAGCACAGATACGCAGTATTTT.